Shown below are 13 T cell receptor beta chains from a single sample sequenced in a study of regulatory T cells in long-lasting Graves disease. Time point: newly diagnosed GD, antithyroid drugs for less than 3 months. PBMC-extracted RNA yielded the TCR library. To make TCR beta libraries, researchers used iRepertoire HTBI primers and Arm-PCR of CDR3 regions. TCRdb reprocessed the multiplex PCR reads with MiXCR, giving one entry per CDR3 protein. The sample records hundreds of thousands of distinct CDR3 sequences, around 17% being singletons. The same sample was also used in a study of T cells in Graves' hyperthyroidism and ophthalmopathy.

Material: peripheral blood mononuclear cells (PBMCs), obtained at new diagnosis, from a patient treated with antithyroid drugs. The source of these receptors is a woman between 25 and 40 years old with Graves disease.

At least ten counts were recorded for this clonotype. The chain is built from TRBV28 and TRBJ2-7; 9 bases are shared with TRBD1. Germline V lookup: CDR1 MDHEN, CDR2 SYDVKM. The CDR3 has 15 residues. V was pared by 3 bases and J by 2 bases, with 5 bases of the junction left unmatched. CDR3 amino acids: CASSFRDRAPYEQYF. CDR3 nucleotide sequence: TGTGCCAGCAGTTTTAGGGACAGGGCCCCCTACGAGCAGTACTTC.

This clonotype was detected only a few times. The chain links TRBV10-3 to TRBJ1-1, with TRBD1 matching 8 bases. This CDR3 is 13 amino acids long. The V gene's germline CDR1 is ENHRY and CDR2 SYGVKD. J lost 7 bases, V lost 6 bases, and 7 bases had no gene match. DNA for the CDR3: TGTGCCATCAGCGCAGGGGGCACGAGTGAAGCTTTCTTT. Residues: CAISAGGTSEAFF.

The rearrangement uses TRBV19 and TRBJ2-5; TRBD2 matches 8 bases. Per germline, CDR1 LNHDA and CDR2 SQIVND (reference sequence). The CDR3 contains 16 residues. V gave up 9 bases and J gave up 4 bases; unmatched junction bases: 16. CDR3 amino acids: CASREGQSVSRETQYF. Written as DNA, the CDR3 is TGTGCCAGCCGGGAGGGCCAGTCTGTTTCACGAGAGACCCAGTACTTC. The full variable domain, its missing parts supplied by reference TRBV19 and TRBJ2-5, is DGGITQSPKYLFRKEGQNVTLSCEQNLNHDAMYWYRQDPGQGLRLIYYSQIVNDFQKGDIAEGYSVSREKKESFPLTVTSAQKNPTAFYLCASREGQSVSRETQYFGPGTRLLVL.

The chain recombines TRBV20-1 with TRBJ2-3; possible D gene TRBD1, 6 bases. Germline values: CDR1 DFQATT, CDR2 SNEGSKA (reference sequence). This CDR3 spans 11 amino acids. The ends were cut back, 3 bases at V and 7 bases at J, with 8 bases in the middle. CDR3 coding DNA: TGCAGTGCTAGCGGGGACAATACGCAGTATTTT. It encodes CSASGDNTQYF.

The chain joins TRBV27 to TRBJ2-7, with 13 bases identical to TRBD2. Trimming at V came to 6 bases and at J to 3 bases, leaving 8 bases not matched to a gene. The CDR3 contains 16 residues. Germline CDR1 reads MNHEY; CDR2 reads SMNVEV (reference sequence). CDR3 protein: CASSLGLAGVVYEQYF. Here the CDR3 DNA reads TGTGCCAGCAGCTTAGGACTAGCGGGAGTTGTCTACGAGCAGTACTTC.

The CDR3 DNA sequence: TGTGCCAGCAGCGTACAGGGGGCCGGCCAAGAGACCCAGTACTTC. It codes for CASSVQGAGQETQYF. The chain has TRBV9 and TRBJ2-5; 8 bases map to TRBD1. Germline V gene lookup returns CDR1 SGDLS and CDR2 YYNGEE. The junction had 3 bases not matched to a gene; V was cut back by 1 base and J by 1 base. There are 15 residues in the CDR3.

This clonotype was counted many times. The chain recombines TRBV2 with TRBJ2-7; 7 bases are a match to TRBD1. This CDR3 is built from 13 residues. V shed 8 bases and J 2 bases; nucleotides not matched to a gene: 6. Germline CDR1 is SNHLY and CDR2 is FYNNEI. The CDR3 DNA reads TGTGCCAGCGCTCGGGACAGCGCCTACGAGCAGTACTTC. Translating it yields CASARDSAYEQYF.

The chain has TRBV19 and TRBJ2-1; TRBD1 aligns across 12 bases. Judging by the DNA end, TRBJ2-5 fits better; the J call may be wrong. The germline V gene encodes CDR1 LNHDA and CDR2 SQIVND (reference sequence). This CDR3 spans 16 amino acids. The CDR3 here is CASSKGDRGHAETQYF. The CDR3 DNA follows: TGTGCCAGTAGTAAAGGGGACAGGGGGCATGCGGAGACCCAGTACTTC.

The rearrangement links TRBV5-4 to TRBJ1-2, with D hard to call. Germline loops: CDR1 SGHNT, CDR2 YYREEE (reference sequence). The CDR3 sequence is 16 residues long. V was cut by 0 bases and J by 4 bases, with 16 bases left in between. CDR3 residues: CASSLVTGGTLYGYTF. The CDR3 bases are TGTGCCAGCAGCTTGGTTACCGGAGGTACCCTCTATGGCTACACCTTC.

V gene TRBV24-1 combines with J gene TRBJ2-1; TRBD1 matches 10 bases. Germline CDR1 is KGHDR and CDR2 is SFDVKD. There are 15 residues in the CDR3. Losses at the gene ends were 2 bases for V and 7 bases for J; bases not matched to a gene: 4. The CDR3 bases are TGTGCCACCAGTGATTGGGACAGGGGTGGGAATGAGCAGTTCTTC. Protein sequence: CATSDWDRGGNEQFF.

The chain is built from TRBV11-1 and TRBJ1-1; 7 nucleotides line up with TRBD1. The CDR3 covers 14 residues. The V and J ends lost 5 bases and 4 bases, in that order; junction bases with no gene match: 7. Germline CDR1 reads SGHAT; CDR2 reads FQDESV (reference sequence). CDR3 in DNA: TGTGCCAGCAGCGCCCACAGGGGAAGCACTGAAGCTTTCTTT. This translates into CASSAHRGSTEAFF.

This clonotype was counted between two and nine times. CDR3 in DNA: TGCAGTGCTAGCCCAGGGAAGGCGGAGACCCAGTACTTC. The encoded protein is CSASPGKAETQYF. This sequence joins TRBV20-1 and TRBJ2-5, with TRBD1 as a possible D gene (5 bases). Germline-derived CDR1 and CDR2 are DFQATT and SNEGSKA (reference sequence). CDR3 size: 13 residues. Trimming pared 3 bases from V and 5 bases from J, leaving 13 bases between.

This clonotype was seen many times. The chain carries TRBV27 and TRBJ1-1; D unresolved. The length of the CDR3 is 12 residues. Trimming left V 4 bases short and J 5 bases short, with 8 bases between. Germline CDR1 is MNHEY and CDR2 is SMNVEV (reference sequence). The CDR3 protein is CASSSVGTEAFF. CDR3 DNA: TGTGCCAGCAGTTCAGTAGGGACTGAAGCTTTCTTT.